The clone carrying this TCR beta chain has only a few counts. Its antigen is unidentified. This sample was included in a study of identical twins. TCRdb ran MiXCR on the 5' RACE reads and lists one entry per CDR3 protein. The data hold hundreds of thousands of distinct CDR3 sequences, with roughly 9.4% observed a single time. Study conclusions and caveats: Among monozygotic twins, out-of-frame TCR alpha sharing exceeded what models predicted. Insertions ran lower in abundant cord blood beta clonotypes, though not in memory repertoires.

V lost 0 bases to trimming and J lost 7 bases; unmatched junction nucleotides: 8. The CDR3 extends over 16 amino acids. Per the germline V gene, CDR1 is LGHDT and CDR2 is YNNKEL (reference sequence). The chain joins TRBV3-1 to TRBJ2-1; 8 positions match TRBD2. Material for sequencing was memory (CD45RO+) T cells sorted from blood. The TCR sequence derives from a woman aged 18-30 years in good health. The CDR3 spells CASSQDFAGGGNEQFF. As DNA, the CDR3 is TGTGCCAGCAGCCAAGATTTTGCGGGGGGCGGGAATGAGCAGTTCTTC.